These 2 T cell receptor beta chains originate from one sample sequenced in a study of blood T cell repertoires in COVID-19. Clones were sequenced by immunoSEQ multiplex PCR, and TCRdb holds only the in-frame ones, with some missing. The table shows approximately 300,000 clones, with 70% to 90% occurring only once. The source material was peripheral blood. These receptors all come from a woman between 45 and 65 years old with active or convalescent COVID-19.

The chain links TRBV20-1 to TRBJ1-1; 7 bases align to TRBD1. Germline loops: CDR1 DFQATT, CDR2 SNEGSKA (reference sequence). The CDR3 contains 9 residues. The ends lost 6 bases at V and 13 bases at J; junction bases unmatched: 5. The CDR3 here is CSAQGQSFF. The CDR3 DNA is TGCAGTGCGCAGGGACAGAGTTTCTTT.

The table lists this clone with a count of one. V gene TRBV27 combines with J gene TRBJ1-6; 8 positions agree with TRBD1. Germline CDR1 is MNHEY and CDR2 is SMNVEV (reference sequence). J lost 5 bases, V lost 7 bases, and 7 bases had no gene match. This CDR3 contains 15 residues. CDR3 bases: TGTGCCAGCACCTCGAACAGGGGGGATAATTCACCCCTCCACTTT. Translating gives CASTSNRGDNSPLHF.